This TCR beta chain was profiled in a study of blood T cells in healthy people across ages. The CDR3 is 15 amino acids. V shed 4 bases and J shed 2 bases, with 12 bases lying between them. CDR1 SGHRS and CDR2 YFSETQ come from the germline V gene. A second roughly 7 to 11 cycle PCR used barcoded and J-beta primers. TCRdb re-called the 5' RACE reads with MiXCR, one entry per CDR3 protein. The sample lists about 900,000 distinct CDR3 sequences; around 46% were seen once. Donor samples were obtained from healthy Caucasian individuals from Russia, aged roughly 6 to 95. Material: blood. The gene calls are TRBV5-1 and TRBJ2-2; D not certain. The clonotype comes from a man aged 30 to 39 in good health. CDR3 in DNA: TGCGCCAGCAGCGTCGGAGAATATAACACCGGGGAGCTGTTTTTT. Protein product: CASSVGEYNTGELFF.